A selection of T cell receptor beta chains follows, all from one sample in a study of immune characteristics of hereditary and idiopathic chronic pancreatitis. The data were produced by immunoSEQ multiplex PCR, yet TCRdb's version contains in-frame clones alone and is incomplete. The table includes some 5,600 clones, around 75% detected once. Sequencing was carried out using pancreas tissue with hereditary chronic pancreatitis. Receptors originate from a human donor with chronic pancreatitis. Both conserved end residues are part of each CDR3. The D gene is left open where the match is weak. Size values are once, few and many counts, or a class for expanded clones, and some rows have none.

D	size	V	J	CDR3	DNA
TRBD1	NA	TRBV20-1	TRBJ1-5	CSASGGQGFVGNQPQHF	TGCAGTGCTAGTGGGGGACAGGGGTTTGTTGGCAATCAGCCCCAGCATTTT
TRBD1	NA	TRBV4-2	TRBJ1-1	CASSQDEGTGGTEAFF	TGTGCCAGCAGCCAAGATGAGGGGACAGGGGGCACTGAAGCTTTCTTT
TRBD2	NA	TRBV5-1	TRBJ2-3	CASSLGASGGGTDTQYF	TGCGCCAGCAGCTTGGGAGCTAGCGGGGGGGGCACAGATACGCAGTATTTT
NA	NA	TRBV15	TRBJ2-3	CATSRDSDQDTQYF	TGTGCCACCAGCAGGGACTCAGACCAAGATACGCAGTATTTT
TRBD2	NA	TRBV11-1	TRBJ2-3	CASSSLSGGATDTQYF	TGTGCCAGCAGCTCCCTAAGCGGGGGGGCCACAGATACGCAGTATTTT
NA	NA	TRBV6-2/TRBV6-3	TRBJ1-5	CASSYSTVGGNQPQHF	TGTGCCAGCAGTTACTCGACGGTTGGAGGCAATCAGCCCCAGCATTTT
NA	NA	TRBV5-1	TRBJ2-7	CASSLNRAPYEQYF	TGCGCCAGCAGCTTGAACAGGGCCCCCTACGAGCAGTACTTC
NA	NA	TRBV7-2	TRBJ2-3	CASSRKSRAVTDTQYF	TGTGCCAGCAGCCGCAAGTCCCGGGCCGTCACAGATACGCAGTATTTT
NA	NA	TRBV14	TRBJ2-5	CASSPLRGGSSETQYF	TGTGCCAGCAGCCCCCTTCGGGGAGGTAGCAGCGAGACCCAGTACTTC
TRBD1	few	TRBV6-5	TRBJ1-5	CASSYSGQGNQPQHF	TGTGCCAGCAGTTACTCAGGACAGGGCAATCAGCCCCAGCATTTT
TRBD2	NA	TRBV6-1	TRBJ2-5	CASSEVLTGGETQYF	TGTGCCAGCAGTGAAGTGTTGACGGGGGGAGAGACCCAGTACTTC
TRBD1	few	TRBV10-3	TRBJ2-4	CAISESSGGENIQYF	TGTGCCATCAGTGAGTCATCAGGGGGCGAAAACATTCAGTACTTC
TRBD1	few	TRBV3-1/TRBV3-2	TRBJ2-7	CASSLYTGGHEQYF	TGTGCCAGCAGCTTATATACAGGGGGCCACGAGCAGTACTTC
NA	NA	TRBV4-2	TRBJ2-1	CASSQDSGRSEQFF	TGTGCCAGCAGCCAAGATTCAGGGAGAAGCGAGCAGTTCTTC
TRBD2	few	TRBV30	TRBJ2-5	CAWTRSGGETQYF	TGTGCCTGGACTCGAAGCGGGGGGGAGACCCAGTACTTC
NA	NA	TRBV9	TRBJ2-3	CASGGLFSTDTQYF	TGTGCCAGCGGAGGACTATTTAGCACAGATACGCAGTATTTT
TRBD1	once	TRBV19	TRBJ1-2	CASTRGGGYTF	TGTGCCAGTACCCGAGGGGGCGGCTACACCTTC
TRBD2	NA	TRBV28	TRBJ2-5	CASSPTSGGAETQYF	TGTGCCAGCAGTCCAACTAGCGGGGGGGCTGAGACCCAGTACTTC
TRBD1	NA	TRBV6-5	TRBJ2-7	CASSYRDRGDEQYF	TGTGCCAGCAGTTATAGGGACAGGGGCGACGAGCAGTACTTC
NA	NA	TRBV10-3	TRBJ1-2	CAISEPDKRTYGYTF	TGTGCCATCAGTGAGCCAGACAAGAGGACCTATGGCTACACCTTC
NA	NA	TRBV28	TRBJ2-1	CASRIGVIQSNEQFF	TGTGCCAGCAGGATAGGGGTCATTCAAAGCAATGAGCAGTTCTTC
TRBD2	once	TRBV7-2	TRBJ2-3	CASSLTSGGASIFHTQYF	TGTGCCAGCAGCCTGACTAGCGGGGGGGCTTCGATCTTCCATACGCAGTATTTT
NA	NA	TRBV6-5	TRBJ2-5	CASSKLQRAAETQYF	TGTGCCAGCAGCAAGCTACAGAGGGCGGCAGAGACCCAGTACTTC
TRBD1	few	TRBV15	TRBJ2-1	CATSRDPLAGGHEQFF	TGTGCCACCAGCAGAGATCCCTTGGCAGGGGGCCATGAGCAGTTCTTC
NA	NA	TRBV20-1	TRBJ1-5	CSASRTSWDQPQHF	TGCAGTGCTAGTAGGACGTCGTGGGATCAGCCCCAGCATTTT
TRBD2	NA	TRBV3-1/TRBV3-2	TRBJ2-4	CASSQETAGGIVNIQYF	TGTGCCAGCAGCCAAGAAACGGCGGGGGGGATTGTAAACATTCAGTACTTC
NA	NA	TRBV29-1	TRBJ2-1	CSVEEYNEQFF	TGCAGCGTTGAAGAGTACAATGAGCAGTTCTTC
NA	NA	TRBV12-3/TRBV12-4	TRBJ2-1	CASSPDGGGEFF	TGTGCCAGCAGCCCTGACGGGGGTGGGGAGTTCTTC
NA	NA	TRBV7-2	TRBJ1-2	CASSLRRDNYGYTF	TGTGCCAGCAGCTTAAGACGGGATAACTATGGCTACACCTTC
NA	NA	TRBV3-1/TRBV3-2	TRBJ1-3	CASSQGRIFSGNTIYF	TGTGCCAGCAGCCAAGGGCGCATTTTCTCTGGAAACACCATATATTTT
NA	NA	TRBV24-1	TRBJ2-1	CATAQGPYNEQFF	TGTGCCACCGCACAGGGACCTTACAATGAGCAGTTCTTC
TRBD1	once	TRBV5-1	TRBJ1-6	CASNRDGQGNSPLHF	TGCGCCAGCAACCGTGATGGACAGGGGAATTCACCCCTCCACTTT
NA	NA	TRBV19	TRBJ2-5	CASSPSMVGYTETQYF	TGTGCCAGTAGTCCAAGCATGGTTGGCTATACGGAGACCCAGTACTTC
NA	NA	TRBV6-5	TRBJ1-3	CASSLGNTIYF	TGTGCCAGCAGTCTAGGAAACACCATATATTTT
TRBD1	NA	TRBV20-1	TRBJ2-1	CSAVQGAEQFF	TGCAGTGCAGTACAGGGGGCTGAGCAGTTCTTC
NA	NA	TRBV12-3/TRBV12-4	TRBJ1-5	CASSLDRNQPQHF	TGTGCCAGCAGTTTAGATAGGAATCAGCCCCAGCATTTT
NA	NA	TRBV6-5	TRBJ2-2	CASSLTGNTGELFF	TGTGCCAGCAGCTTGACAGGGAACACCGGGGAGCTGTTTTTT
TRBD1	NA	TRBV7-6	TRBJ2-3	CASSPRGQGGTDTQYF	TGTGCCAGCAGCCCGCGGGGACAGGGTGGAACAGATACGCAGTATTTT
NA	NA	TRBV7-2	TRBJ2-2	CASSLGWGTGELFF	TGTGCCAGCAGCTTAGGATGGGGGACCGGGGAGCTGTTTTTT
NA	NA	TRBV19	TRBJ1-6	CASSMLQGPNSPLHF	TGTGCCAGTAGTATGCTACAGGGCCCCAATTCACCCCTCCACTTT
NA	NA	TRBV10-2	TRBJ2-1	CASSESGGQPPYNEQFF	TGCGCCAGCAGTGAGTCTGGGGGGCAACCCCCCTACAATGAGCAGTTCTTC
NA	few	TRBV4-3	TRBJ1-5	CASSQDGGNQPQHF	TGCGCCAGCAGCCAAGATGGTGGTAATCAGCCCCAGCATTTT
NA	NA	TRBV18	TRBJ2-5	CASSPDPAETQYF	TGTGCCAGCTCGCCGGACCCGGCGGAGACCCAGTACTTC
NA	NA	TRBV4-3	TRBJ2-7	CASSQVAGGYYEQYF	TGCGCCAGCAGCCAAGTTGCAGGAGGCTATTACGAGCAGTACTTC
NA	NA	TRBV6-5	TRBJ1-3	CASSYGRDGGNTIYF	TGTGCCAGCAGTTACGGGAGGGACGGAGGAAACACCATATATTTT
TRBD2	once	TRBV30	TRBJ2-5	CAWTELAGVETQYF	TGTGCCTGGACCGAATTAGCGGGTGTTGAGACCCAGTACTTC
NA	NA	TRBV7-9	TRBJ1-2	CASSLDGVSGYTF	TGTGCCAGCAGCTTAGATGGGGTTAGTGGCTACACCTTC
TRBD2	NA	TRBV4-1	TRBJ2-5	CASSQDPGLAGGQETQYF	TGCGCCAGCAGCCAAGACCCCGGACTAGCGGGGGGGCAAGAGACCCAGTACTTC
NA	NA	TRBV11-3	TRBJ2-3	CASSSSDTQYF	TGTGCCAGCAGCTCGTCCGATACGCAGTATTTT
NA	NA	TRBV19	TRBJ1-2	CASSSVGRDYGYTF	TGTGCCAGTAGTAGCGTTGGACGGGACTATGGCTACACCTTC